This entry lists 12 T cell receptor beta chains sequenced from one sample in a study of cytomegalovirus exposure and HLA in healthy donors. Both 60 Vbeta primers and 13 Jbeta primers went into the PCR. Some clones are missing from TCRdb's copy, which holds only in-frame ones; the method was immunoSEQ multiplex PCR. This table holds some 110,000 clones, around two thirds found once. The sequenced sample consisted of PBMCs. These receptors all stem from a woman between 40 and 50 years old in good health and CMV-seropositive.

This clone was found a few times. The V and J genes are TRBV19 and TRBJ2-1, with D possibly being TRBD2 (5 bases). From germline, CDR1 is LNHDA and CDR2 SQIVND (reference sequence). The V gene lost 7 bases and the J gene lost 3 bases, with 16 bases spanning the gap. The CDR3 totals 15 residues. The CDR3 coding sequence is TGTGCCAGTACTTCCGGGAATACTGGCTACAATGAGCAGTTCTTC. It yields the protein CASTSGNTGYNEQFF.

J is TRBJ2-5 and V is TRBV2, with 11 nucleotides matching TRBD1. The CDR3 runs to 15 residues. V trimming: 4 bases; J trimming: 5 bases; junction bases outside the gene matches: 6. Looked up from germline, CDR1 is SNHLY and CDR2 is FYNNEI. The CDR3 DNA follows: TGTGCCAGCAGTGCAGGGACAGGGGGAAGGGAGACCCAGTACTTC. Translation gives CASSAGTGGRETQYF.

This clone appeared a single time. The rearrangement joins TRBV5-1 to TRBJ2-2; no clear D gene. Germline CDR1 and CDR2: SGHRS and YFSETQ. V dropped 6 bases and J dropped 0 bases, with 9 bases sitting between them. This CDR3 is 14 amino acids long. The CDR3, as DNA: TGCGCCAGCAAAACAGACCCGAACACCGGGGAGCTGTTTTTT. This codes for CASKTDPNTGELFF.

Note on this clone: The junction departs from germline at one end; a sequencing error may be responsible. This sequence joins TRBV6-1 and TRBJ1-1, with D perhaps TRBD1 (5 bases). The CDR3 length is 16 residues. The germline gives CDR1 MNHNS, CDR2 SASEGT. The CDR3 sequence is CASSQARDRLNTEAFF. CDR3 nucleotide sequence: TGTGCCAGCAGTCAAGCGCGGGACCGATTGAACACTGAAGCTTTCTTT.

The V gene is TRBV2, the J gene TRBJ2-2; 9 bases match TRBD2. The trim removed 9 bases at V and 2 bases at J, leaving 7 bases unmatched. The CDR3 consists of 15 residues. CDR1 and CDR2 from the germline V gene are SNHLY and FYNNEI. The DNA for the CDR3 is TGTGCCAGATCTAGCGGGACTAGCAACACCGGGGAGCTGTTTTTT. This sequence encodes CARSSGTSNTGELFF.

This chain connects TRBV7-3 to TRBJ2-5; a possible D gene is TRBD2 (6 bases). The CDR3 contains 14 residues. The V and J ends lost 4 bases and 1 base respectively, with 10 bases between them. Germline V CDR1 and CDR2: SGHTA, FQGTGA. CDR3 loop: CASSSGLPQETQYF. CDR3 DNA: TGTGCCAGCAGCTCGGGACTGCCCCAAGAGACCCAGTACTTC.

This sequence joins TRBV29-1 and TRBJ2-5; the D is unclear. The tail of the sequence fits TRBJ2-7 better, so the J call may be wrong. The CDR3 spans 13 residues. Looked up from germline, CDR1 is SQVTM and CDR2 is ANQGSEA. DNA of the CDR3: TGCAGCGTTGGTGATGGCGGTCCGTACGAGCAGTACTTC. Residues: CSVGDGGPYEQYF.

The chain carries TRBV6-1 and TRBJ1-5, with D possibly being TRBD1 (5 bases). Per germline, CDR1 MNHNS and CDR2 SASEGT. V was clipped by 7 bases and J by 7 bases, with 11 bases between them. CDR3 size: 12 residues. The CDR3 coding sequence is TGTGCCAGCACCCAGGGCGGCCAGCCCCAGCATTTT. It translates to CASTQGGQPQHF.

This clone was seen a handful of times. CDR3 residues: CASRLTSGANTGELFF. The CDR3 coding sequence is TGCGCCAGCAGGTTGACTAGCGGGGCGAACACCGGGGAGCTGTTTTTT. The chain recombines TRBV5-1 with TRBJ2-2; 11 bases match TRBD2. CDR3 length: 16 amino acids. From germline, CDR1 is SGHRS and CDR2 YFSETQ. The V segment lost 5 bases and the J segment 0 bases; nucleotides outside the gene matches: 3.

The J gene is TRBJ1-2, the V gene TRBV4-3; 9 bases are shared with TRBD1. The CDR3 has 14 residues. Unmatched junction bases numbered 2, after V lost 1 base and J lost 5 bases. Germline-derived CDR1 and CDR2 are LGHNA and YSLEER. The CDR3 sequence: CASSQGTGAYGYTF. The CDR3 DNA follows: TGCGCCAGCAGCCAAGGGACAGGGGCTTATGGCTACACCTTC.

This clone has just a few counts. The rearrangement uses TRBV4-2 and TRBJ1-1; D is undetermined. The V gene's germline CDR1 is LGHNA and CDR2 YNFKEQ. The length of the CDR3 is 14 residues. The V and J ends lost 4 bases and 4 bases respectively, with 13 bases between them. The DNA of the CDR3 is TGTGCCAGCAGCCCGCCACAAGCGCCCACTGAAGCTTTCTTT. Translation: CASSPPQAPTEAFF.

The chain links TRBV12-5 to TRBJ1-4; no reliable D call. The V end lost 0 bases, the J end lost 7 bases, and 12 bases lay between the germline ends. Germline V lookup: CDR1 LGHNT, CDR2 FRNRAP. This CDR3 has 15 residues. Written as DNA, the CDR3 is TGTGCTAGTGGTTTGGTACAAGGCAGCGTTGAAAAACTGTTTTTT. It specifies CASGLVQGSVEKLFF.